The clone carrying this TCR beta chain has just a few counts. The antigen remains undetermined. This sample is drawn from a study of T cells in Graves' hyperthyroidism and ophthalmopathy. Study-level information: The initial diagnosis was the point when peripheral blood was collected, ahead of any treatment.

General observations from the study: The majority of expanded thyroid clonotypes above 0.001 also appeared in blood.

TCR beta CDR3 regions were amplified from RNA. Initially, a first-round RT-PCR of the TCR CDR3 employed the HTBI primer set. From the multiplex PCR reads, TCRdb called clonotypes with MiXCR, one entry per CDR3 protein. The data contain 750,000 to 900,000 distinct CDR3 sequences, around 38% of them seen just once; the ten biggest clones take up approximately 8.7%. Orbital computed tomography, thyroid ultrasound, serum thyroxine and TRAb, and clinical symptoms together informed the diagnoses. The sequence came from a man aged 18 to 29 with Graves' hyperthyroidism. The sequenced material came from blood.

The CDR3 loop is CASSYEQAQPQHF. The CDR3 DNA reads as TGTGCCAGCAGCTACGAACAGGCGCAGCCCCAGCATTTT. The rearrangement links TRBV5-4 to TRBJ1-5; TRBD1 might be the D (5 bases). The germline gives CDR1 SGHNT, CDR2 YYREEE (reference sequence). The CDR3 consists of 13 residues. Trimming shortened V by 3 bases and J by 7 bases, and 11 bases separated the two germline ends.